This T cell receptor (beta chain) emerged from a study of T cell changes during pregnancy in multiple sclerosis. Only in-frame clones appear in the TCRdb table, and some are missing; sequencing was by immunoSEQ multiplex PCR. The sample yields 45,000 to 55,000 clones, 80% to 90% seen once. The CDR3 is made up of 14 amino acids. CDR1 and CDR2 from the germline V gene are MDHEN and SYDVKM. Trimming at V came to 6 bases and at J to 3 bases, leaving 4 bases not matched to a gene. This clone showed up just a few times. The receptor was isolated from a female donor with multiple sclerosis, enrolled in a pregnancy study. The rearrangement links TRBV28 to TRBJ1-4; TRBD1 agrees at 7 bases. The sequences come from peripheral blood, collected in the first trimester of pregnancy. CDR3 coding DNA: TGTGCCAGCAGACAGGGGTGGTCTAATGAAAAACTGTTTTTT. Translation gives CASRQGWSNEKLFF.